The clone carrying this T cell receptor beta chain has just a few counts. The data were produced by immunoSEQ multiplex PCR, yet TCRdb's version contains in-frame clones alone and is incomplete. The data contain 290,000 or so clones, around 90% of them singletons. The sample belongs to a study of blood T cell repertoires in COVID-19. Whole-study context: Acute-phase and convalescent COVID-19 samples originated in the United States, Italy and Spain. In each case, the material was cDNA or gDNA derived from T cells, B-cell-depleted T cells, or PBMCs.

V dropped 3 bases and J dropped 6 bases, with 14 bases sitting between them. Germline values: CDR1 SGHNT, CDR2 YYREEE (reference sequence). The CDR3 contains 14 residues. Cohort allocation depended upon clinical history that participants reported. Before being deemed recovered, Cohort 3 donors had two negative PCRs, clearance, or symptom resolution. Sequenced input: PBMCs or T cells enriched from blood (not recorded which). The TCR was taken from a woman between 25 and 40 years old who had recovered from COVID-19. The chain has TRBV5-4 and TRBJ2-3, with D possibly TRBD2 on 7 matching bases. The CDR3 reads CASSSGAGDDTQYF. The CDR3 nucleotides are TGTGCCAGCAGCTCGGGGGCGGGAGACGATACGCAGTATTTT. Based on the CDR3 plus reference TRBV5-4 and TRBJ2-3, the full variable domain is ETGVTQSPTHLIKTRGQQVTLRCSSQSGHNTVSWYQQALGQGPQFIFQYYREEENGRGNFPPRFSGLQFPNYSSELNVNALELDDSALYLCASSSGAGDDTQYFGPGTRLTVL.